Following are 18 T cell receptor beta chains from one sample sequenced in a study of T cell therapy after organ transplantation. Some clones are missing from TCRdb's copy, which holds only in-frame ones; the method was immunoSEQ multiplex PCR. The sample includes approximately 3,000 clones, 60% to 80% seen only once; the top ten take more than 30%. Time point denoted: 4-8 weeks after completion of therapy. No antigen has been assigned to these receptors. The material sequenced was CD8+ T cells from blood, taken after autologous CMV-specific T cell therapy. Receptor source: a human patient who had received a solid organ transplant and had CMV disease. Some T cells may originate from the graft donor.

V and J are TRBV6-9 and TRBJ2-5; D might be TRBD2 (5 bases). This CDR3 comprises 13 residues. Germline V CDR1 and CDR2: MNHGY, SVAAGI. V dropped 8 bases and J dropped 2 bases, with 12 bases sitting between them. CDR3 DNA sequence: TGTGCCAGCTGGGAGCAGCCGCAAGAGACCCAGTACTTC. This codes for CASWEQPQETQYF.

The chain employs TRBV27 and TRBJ1-2, with D uncertain. The CDR3 is made up of 14 amino acids. Germline CDR1 and CDR2: MNHEY and SMNVEV (reference sequence). V was shortened by 0 bases and J by 4 bases, with 9 bases between the two germline ends. Written as DNA, the CDR3 is TGTGCCAGCAGTTTATCGGTCACGAGCTATGGCTACACCTTC. Its protein is CASSLSVTSYGYTF.

The sample holds one count of this clone. This sequence joins TRBV7-8 and TRBJ2-1; 13 nucleotides agree with TRBD2. The junction had 10 bases not matched to a gene; V was cut back by 5 bases and J by 6 bases. This CDR3 contains 17 residues. Germline V gives CDR1 SGHVS, CDR2 FQNEAQ. CDR3 residues: CASSPVLGTSGTNEQFF. Here the CDR3 DNA reads TGTGCCAGCAGCCCCGTACTCGGGACTAGCGGGACCAATGAGCAGTTCTTC.

The V gene is TRBV27, the J gene TRBJ2-7, with D possibly being TRBD2 (5 bases). The CDR3 is 14 amino acids. Trimming cost V 7 bases and J 4 bases, with 17 bases left between them. From germline, CDR1 is MNHEY and CDR2 SMNVEV (reference sequence). CDR3 protein: CASIPTGKIYEQYF. In nucleotides, the CDR3 is TGTGCCAGCATCCCAACGGGAAAGATTTACGAGCAGTACTTC.

The table lists this clone with a count of one. The V call is TRBV9, the J call TRBJ2-4, with D tentatively TRBD1 or TRBD2 (5 bases each). CDR1 is SGDLS, CDR2 YYNGEE, per germline. The CDR3 contains 14 residues. Trimming left V 0 bases short and J 9 bases short, with 13 bases between. CDR3 sequence: CASSVEEVQGIQYF. The CDR3 DNA follows: TGTGCCAGCAGCGTAGAGGAGGTTCAGGGCATTCAGTACTTC. The whole variable domain, filled in from reference TRBV9 and TRBJ2-4, reads DSGVTQTPKHLITATGQRVTLRCSPRSGDLSVYWYQQSLDQGLQFLIQYYNGEERAKGNILERFSAQQFPDLHSELNLSSLELGDSALYFCASSVEEVQGIQYFGAGTRLSVL.

This chain uses TRBV7-9 with TRBJ2-5; possibly TRBD1 for D (6 bases). Germline V CDR1 and CDR2: SEHNR, FQNEAQ (reference sequence). V was trimmed by 8 bases and J by 5 bases, leaving 21 bases between them. The CDR3 contains 15 residues. DNA of the CDR3: TGTGCCAGCGTAGCCAAGGGGCACAGGGTGGAGACCCAGTACTTC. This encodes CASVAKGHRVETQYF.

This sequence joins TRBV11-1 and TRBJ1-2; TRBD1 might be the D (6 bases). Looked up from germline, CDR1 is SGHAT and CDR2 is FQDESV (reference sequence). The CDR3 length is 16 residues. Trimming pared 5 bases from V and 2 bases from J, leaving 18 bases between. The CDR3 DNA follows: TGTGCCAGCAGCCCACTAGGGGGGGAGGAGAACTATGGCTACACCTTC. This encodes CASSPLGGEENYGYTF.

The rearrangement joins TRBV9 to TRBJ2-3; 7 bases fit TRBD2. This CDR3 comprises 16 residues. The V gene's germline CDR1 is SGDLS and CDR2 YYNGEE. V lost 4 bases, J lost 6 bases, and 14 bases stayed unmatched. Here the CDR3 DNA reads TGTGCCAGCAGCACCGACGGGGGAGGGCCGGTGGATACGCAGTATTTT. Its protein product is CASSTDGGGPVDTQYF.

The gene calls are TRBV9 and TRBJ2-1, with D perhaps TRBD2 (5 bases). Germline-derived CDR1 and CDR2 are SGDLS and YYNGEE. Trimming took off 4 bases at V and 9 bases at J, with 20 bases between the two ends. The CDR3 length is 15 residues. CDR3: CASSPLIGLTIEQFF. The CDR3 DNA reads as TGTGCCAGCAGCCCCCTGATAGGACTCACAATTGAGCAGTTCTTC.

V is TRBV6-5 and J is TRBJ2-2, with no clear D. V lost 0 bases, J lost 0 bases, and 8 bases lay in between. The CDR3 is 16 residues long. The germline gives CDR1 MNHEY, CDR2 SVGAGI. CDR3 in amino acids: CASSYSGVSNTGELFF. Written as DNA, the CDR3 is TGTGCCAGCAGTTACTCAGGCGTCTCGAACACCGGGGAGCTGTTTTTT.

This clone showed up just a few times. The V gene is TRBV7-6, the J gene TRBJ2-5; possibly TRBD1 or TRBD2 for D (6 bases each). Germline V CDR1 and CDR2: SGHVS, FNYEAQ. Trimming stripped 5 bases from V and 1 base from J, with 14 bases between. The length of the CDR3 is 15 residues. The CDR3 bases are TGTGCCAGCAGCGCCCCCGGGGGCCCCCAAGAGACCCAGTACTTC. It specifies CASSAPGGPQETQYF.

The genes are TRBV4-2 and TRBJ2-3, with 9 bases matching TRBD2. Germline assignment: CDR1 LGHNA and CDR2 YNFKEQ. V lost 0 bases, J lost 1 base, and 2 bases stayed unmatched. CDR3 size: 16 residues. The CDR3 protein is CASSQEAGGGTDTQYF. The CDR3, as DNA: TGTGCCAGCAGCCAAGAAGCGGGAGGTGGCACAGATACGCAGTATTTT.

This clone was recorded once. The chain links TRBV11-2 to TRBJ2-3; no reliable D call. The CDR3 loop spans 14 amino acids. The germline CDR1 and CDR2 sequences are SGHAT and FQNNGV. V was clipped by 3 bases and J by 6 bases, with 13 bases between them. The CDR3 region is CASSLNFVGDTQYF. The CDR3 coding sequence is TGTGCCAGCAGCTTGAACTTCGTGGGGGATACGCAGTATTTT.

This clone was counted between two and nine times. V gene TRBV5-6 combines with J gene TRBJ1-5; 7 nucleotides line up with TRBD1. This CDR3 has 15 residues. From germline, CDR1 is SGHDT and CDR2 YYEEEE. Trimming at V came to 3 bases and at J to 2 bases, leaving 5 bases not matched to a gene. The CDR3 loop is CASSSRGQGNQPQHF. CDR3 bases: TGTGCCAGCAGCTCACGAGGACAGGGCAATCAGCCCCAGCATTTT. The full variable domain, rest sourced from reference TRBV5-6 and TRBJ1-5, is DAGVTQSPTHLIKTRGQQVTLRCSPKSGHDTVSWYQQALGQGPQFIFQYYEEEERQRGNFPDRFSGHQFPNYSSELNVNALLLGDSALYLCASSSRGQGNQPQHFGDGTRLSIL.

The chain employs TRBV11-2 and TRBJ1-4, with TRBD1 matching over 8 bases. V lost 5 bases, J lost 10 bases, and 18 bases stayed unmatched. The CDR3 has 17 residues. The germline gives CDR1 SGHAT, CDR2 FQNNGV. CDR3 protein: CASSVVLPGTGVGKLFF. The CDR3 coding sequence is TGTGCCAGCAGCGTAGTCCTCCCCGGGACAGGTGTCGGAAAACTGTTTTTT.

The V gene is TRBV11-2, the J gene TRBJ2-5; D uncertain. The germline V gene has CDR1 SGHAT and CDR2 FQNNGV. The CDR3 spans 13 residues. V was trimmed by 3 bases and J by 5 bases, leaving 10 bases between them. The CDR3 nucleotides read TGTGCCAGCAGCTTCCGCCCCGGGGAGACCCAGTACTTC. Translation gives CASSFRPGETQYF.

The chain couples TRBV4-3 to TRBJ2-7, with TRBD2 as a possible D gene (6 bases). Trimming removed 0 bases from V and 3 bases from J, with 9 bases in between. Germline values: CDR1 LGHNA, CDR2 YSLEER. The CDR3 covers 14 residues. For the CDR3, the DNA is TGCGCCAGCAGCCAAGATCGACTAGACTACGAGCAGTACTTC. The encoded protein is CASSQDRLDYEQYF.

The rearrangement joins TRBV6-6 to TRBJ1-5; no clear D. Deletions cut 2 bases from V and 0 bases from J, with 8 bases between. Germline CDR1 and CDR2: MNHNY and SVGAGI (reference sequence). The CDR3 is 15 amino acids. Here the CDR3 DNA reads TGTGCCAGCAGTTACCAGCCTTATAGCAATCAGCCCCAGCATTTT. Protein: CASSYQPYSNQPQHF.